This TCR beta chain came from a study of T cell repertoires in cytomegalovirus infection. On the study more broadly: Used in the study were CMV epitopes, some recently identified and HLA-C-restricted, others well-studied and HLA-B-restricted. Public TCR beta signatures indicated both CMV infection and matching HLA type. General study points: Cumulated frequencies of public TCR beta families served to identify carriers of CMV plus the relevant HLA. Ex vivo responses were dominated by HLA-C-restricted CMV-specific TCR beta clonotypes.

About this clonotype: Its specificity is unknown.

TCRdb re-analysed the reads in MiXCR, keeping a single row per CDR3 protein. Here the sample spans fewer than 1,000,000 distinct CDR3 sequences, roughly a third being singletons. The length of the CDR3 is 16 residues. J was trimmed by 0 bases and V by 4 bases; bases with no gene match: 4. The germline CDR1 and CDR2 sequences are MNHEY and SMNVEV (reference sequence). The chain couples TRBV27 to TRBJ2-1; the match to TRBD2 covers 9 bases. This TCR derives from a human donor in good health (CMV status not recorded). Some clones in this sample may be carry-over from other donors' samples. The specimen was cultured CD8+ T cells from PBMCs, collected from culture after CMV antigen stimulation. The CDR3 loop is CASSWLAGVSYNEQFF. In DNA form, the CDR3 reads TGTGCCAGCAGTTGGTTAGCGGGGGTCTCCTACAATGAGCAGTTCTTC.